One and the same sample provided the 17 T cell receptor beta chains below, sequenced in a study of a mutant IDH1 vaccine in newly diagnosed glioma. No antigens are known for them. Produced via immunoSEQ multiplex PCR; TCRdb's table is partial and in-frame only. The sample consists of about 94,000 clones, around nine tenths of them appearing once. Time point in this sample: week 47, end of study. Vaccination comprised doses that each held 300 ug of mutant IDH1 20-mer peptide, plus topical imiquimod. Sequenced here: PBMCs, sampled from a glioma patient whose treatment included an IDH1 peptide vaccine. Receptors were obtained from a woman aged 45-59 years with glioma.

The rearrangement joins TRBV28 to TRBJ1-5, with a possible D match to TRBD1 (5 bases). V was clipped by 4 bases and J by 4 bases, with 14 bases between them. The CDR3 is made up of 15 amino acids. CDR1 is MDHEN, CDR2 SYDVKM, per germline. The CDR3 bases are TGTGCCAGCAGTTCTACTCTCCCAGGGAATCAGCCCCAGCATTTT. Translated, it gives CASSSTLPGNQPQHF.

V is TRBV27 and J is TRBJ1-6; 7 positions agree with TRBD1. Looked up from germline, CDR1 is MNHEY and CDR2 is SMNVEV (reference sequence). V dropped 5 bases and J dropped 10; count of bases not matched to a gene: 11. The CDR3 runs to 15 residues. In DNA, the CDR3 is TGTGCCAGCAGTCACCTGACAGGGAGACCCTCACCCCTCCACTTT. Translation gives CASSHLTGRPSPLHF.

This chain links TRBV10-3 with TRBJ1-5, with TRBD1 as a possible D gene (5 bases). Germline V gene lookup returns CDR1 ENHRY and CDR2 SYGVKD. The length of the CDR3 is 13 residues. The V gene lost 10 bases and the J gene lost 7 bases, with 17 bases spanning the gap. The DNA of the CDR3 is TGTGCCACAGGGCCAGGGATCGGCCAGCCCCAGCATTTT. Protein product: CATGPGIGQPQHF.

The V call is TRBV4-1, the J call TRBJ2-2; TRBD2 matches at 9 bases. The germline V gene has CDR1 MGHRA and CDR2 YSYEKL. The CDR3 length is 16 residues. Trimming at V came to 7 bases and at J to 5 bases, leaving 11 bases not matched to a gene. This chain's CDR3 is CASTWSSGRVTGELFF. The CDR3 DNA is TGCGCCAGCACTTGGAGTAGCGGGAGAGTTACCGGGGAGCTGTTTTTT.

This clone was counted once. The CDR3 coding sequence is TGCGCCAGCAAGGGCGGGCGGGGCCAAGAGACCCAGTACTTC. Amino acids: CASKGGRGQETQYF. The V call is TRBV5-1, the J call TRBJ2-5; D may be TRBD2 (6 bases). Trimming removed 6 bases from V and 1 base from J, with 13 bases in between. Germline V gives CDR1 SGHRS, CDR2 YFSETQ. This CDR3 contains 14 residues.

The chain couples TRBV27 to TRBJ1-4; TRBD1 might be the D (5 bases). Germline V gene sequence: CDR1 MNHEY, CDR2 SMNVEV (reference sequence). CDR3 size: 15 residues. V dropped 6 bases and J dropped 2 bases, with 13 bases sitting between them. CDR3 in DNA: TGTGCCAGCAGAAAAGCAGGGAGGACTAATGAAAAACTGTTTTTT. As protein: CASRKAGRTNEKLFF. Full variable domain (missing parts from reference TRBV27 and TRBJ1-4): EAQVTQNPRYLITVTGKKLTVTCSQNMNHEYMSWYRQDPGLGLRQIYYSMNVEVTDKGDVPEGYKVSRKEKRNFPLILESPSPNQTSLYFCASRKAGRTNEKLFFGSGTQLSVL.

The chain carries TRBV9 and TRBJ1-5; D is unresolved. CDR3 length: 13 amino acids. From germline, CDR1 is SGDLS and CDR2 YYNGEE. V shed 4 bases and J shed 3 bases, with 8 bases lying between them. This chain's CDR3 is CASSQALNQPQHF. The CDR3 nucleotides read TGTGCCAGCAGCCAGGCGCTCAATCAGCCCCAGCATTTT. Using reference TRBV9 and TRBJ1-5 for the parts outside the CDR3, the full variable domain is DSGVTQTPKHLITATGQRVTLRCSPRSGDLSVYWYQQSLDQGLQFLIQYYNGEERAKGNILERFSAQQFPDLHSELNLSSLELGDSALYFCASSQALNQPQHFGDGTRLSIL.

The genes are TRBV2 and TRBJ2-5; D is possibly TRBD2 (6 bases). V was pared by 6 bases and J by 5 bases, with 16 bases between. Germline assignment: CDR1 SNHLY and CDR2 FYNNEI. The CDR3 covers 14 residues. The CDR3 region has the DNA TGTGCCAGCAGGGGGGGATTCGCCTCTGAGACCCAGTACTTC. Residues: CASRGGFASETQYF.

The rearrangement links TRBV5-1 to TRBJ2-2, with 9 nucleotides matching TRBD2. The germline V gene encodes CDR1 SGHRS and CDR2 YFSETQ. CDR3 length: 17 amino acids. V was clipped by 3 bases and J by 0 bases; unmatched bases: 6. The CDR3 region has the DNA TGCGCCAGCAGCTGGCCTAAGCGGGAGGCGAACACCGGGGAGCTGTTTTTT. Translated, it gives CASSWPKREANTGELFF.

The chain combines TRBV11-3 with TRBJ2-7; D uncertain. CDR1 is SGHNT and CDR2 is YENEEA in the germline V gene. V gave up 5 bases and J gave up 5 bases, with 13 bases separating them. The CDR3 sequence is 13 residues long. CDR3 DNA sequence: TGTGCCAGCAGCCTCGGACCTCCTCACGAGCAGTACTTC. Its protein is CASSLGPPHEQYF.

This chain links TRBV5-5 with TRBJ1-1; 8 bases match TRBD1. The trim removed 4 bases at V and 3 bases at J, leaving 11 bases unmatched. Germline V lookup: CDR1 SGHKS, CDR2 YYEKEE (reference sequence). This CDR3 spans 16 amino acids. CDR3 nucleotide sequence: TGTGCCAGCAGCGAGGGACAGGTCCTAGGATACACTGAAGCTTTCTTT. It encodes CASSEGQVLGYTEAFF.

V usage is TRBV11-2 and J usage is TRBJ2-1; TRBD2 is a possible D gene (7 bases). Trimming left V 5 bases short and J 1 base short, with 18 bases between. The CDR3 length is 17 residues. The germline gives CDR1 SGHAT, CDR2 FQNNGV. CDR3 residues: CASSRPGGGSSYNEQFF. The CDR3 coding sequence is TGTGCCAGCAGCCGCCCGGGGGGCGGGAGTTCCTACAATGAGCAGTTCTTC.

CDR3 loop: CASSGEREAVEQYF. For the CDR3, the DNA is TGCGCCAGCAGTGGTGAGCGGGAGGCGGTCGAGCAGTACTTC. The V and J genes are TRBV10-1 and TRBJ2-7, with TRBD2 matching over 9 bases. V lost 4 bases to trimming and J lost 6 bases; unmatched junction nucleotides: 7. Germline CDR1 and CDR2: WNHNN and SYGVQD (reference sequence). This CDR3 comprises 14 residues.

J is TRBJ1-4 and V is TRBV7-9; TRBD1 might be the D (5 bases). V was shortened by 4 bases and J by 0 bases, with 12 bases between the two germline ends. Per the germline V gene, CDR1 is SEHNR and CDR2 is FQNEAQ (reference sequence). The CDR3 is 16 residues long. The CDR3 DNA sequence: TGTGCCAGCAGCTCTGACAGCCCAGCAACTAATGAAAAACTGTTTTTT. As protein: CASSSDSPATNEKLFF.

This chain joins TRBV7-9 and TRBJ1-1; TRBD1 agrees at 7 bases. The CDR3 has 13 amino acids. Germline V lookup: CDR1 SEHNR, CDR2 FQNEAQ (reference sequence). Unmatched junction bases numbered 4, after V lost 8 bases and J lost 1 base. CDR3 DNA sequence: TGTGCCAGCCAGTGGGACAGGAACACTGAAGCTTTCTTT. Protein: CASQWDRNTEAFF.

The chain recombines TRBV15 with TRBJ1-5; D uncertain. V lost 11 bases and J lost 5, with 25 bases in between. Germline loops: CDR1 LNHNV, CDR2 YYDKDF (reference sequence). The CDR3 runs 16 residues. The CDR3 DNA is TGTGCCGACCCCGCCCCCATCCAGCGGTCGGATCAGCCCCAGCATTTT. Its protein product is CADPAPIQRSDQPQHF.

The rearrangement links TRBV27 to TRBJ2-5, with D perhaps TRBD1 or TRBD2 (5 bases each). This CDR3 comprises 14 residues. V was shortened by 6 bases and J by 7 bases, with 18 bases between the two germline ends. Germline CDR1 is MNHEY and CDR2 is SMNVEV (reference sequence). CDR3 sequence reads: CASSPVRGVGTQYF. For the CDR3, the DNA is TGTGCCAGCAGCCCCGTGAGGGGAGTTGGGACCCAGTACTTC.